These 3 T cell receptor beta chains were sequenced from one sample in a study of spatial heterogeneity in lung cancer. TCRdb reanalysed the 5' RACE reads using MiXCR and keeps one entry per CDR3 protein. The repertoire holds roughly 8,400 distinct CDR3 sequences, under 15% seen once, with approximately 10% in the top ten. Time point here: sample taken at primary tumor resection. Study findings and constraints: Higher tumor mutation counts went along with higher counts of expanded intratumoral alpha and beta TCRs.

Antigen specificity for these receptors is unknown. The specimen was lung tumor tissue, collected at surgery. The receptor source for this set is a male donor with early-stage non-small cell lung cancer.

Judged by abundance, this clonotype is medium-sized (0.01 to 0.1%). Since it is a stray read in a library aimed at alpha chains, this beta chain has a size that is not meaningful. This chain links TRBV6-5 with TRBJ1-2; 9 positions agree with TRBD1. The CDR3 is 17 residues long. V was clipped by 4 bases and J by 4 bases; unmatched bases: 13. Germline CDR1 and CDR2: MNHEY and SVGAGI. The CDR3 sequence: CASSSGQGRLYGYGYTF. The DNA for the CDR3 is TGTGCCAGCAGTTCCGGACAGGGGAGGCTCTATGGCTATGGCTACACCTTC.

In its sample, this clonotype is medium-sized. Found in a library prepared for alpha chains, this beta chain is an off-target read, and its abundance has little meaning. The V and J genes are TRBV6-2 or TRBV6-3 and TRBJ1-1, with 7 bases identical to TRBD1. The CDR3 contains 16 residues. The V segment lost 6 bases and the J segment 5 bases; nucleotides outside the gene matches: 15. The V gene's germline CDR1 is MNHEY and CDR2 SVGEGT. The CDR3 bases are TGTGCCAGCAGAGAACGACAGGGCCGGTGGGGAACTGAAGCTTTCTTT. Protein: CASRERQGRWGTEAFF.

This clonotype was detected only a few times. This beta chain is an unintended read in a library built for alpha chains; its size means little. The chain uses TRBV7-9 and TRBJ2-2, with D perhaps assigned TRBD1 or TRBD2 (6 bases each). There are 16 residues in the CDR3. The germline gives CDR1 SEHNR, CDR2 FQNEAQ (reference sequence). V shed 0 bases and J shed 5 bases, with 13 bases lying between them. The CDR3: CASSLAGGSRTGELFF. Here the CDR3 DNA reads TGTGCCAGCAGCTTAGCGGGGGGCTCGCGGACCGGGGAGCTGTTTTTT.